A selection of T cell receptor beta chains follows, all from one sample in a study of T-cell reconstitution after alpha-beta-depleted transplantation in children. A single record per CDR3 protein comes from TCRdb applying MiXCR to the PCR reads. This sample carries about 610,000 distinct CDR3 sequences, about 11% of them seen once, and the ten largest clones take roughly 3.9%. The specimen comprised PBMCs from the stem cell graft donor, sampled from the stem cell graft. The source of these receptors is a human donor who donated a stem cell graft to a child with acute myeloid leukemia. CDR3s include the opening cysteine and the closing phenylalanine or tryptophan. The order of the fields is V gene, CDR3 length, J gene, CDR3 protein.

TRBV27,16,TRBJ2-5,CASSPIRDRGRGTQYF
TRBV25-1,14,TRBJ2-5,CASSSPGPSRTQYF
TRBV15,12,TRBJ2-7,CATSRVSYEQYF
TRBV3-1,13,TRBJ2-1,CASSPFRGNEQFF
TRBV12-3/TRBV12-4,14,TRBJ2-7,CASSLRGTPYEQYF
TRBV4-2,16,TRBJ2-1,CASSQGRGSSYNEQFF
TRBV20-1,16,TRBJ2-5,CSARDEGASGQETQYF
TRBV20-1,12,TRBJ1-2,CSAEEAEAGYTF
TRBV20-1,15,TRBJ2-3,CSARDSSDSTDTQYF
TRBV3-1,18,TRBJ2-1,CASCQRFSGHSSYNEQFF
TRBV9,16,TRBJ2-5,CASSPGQADYQETQYF
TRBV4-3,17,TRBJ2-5,CASSQRTPGQGIETQYF
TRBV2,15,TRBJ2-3,CASSESGVDVDTQYF
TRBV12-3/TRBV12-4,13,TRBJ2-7,CASRYGSSYEQYF
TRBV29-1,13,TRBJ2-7,CSPKVTPSYEQYF
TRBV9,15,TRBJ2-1,CASSTLAGGFYEQFF
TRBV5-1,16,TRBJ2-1,CASSPNTLRFYNEQFF
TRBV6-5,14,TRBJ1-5,CASSLRSGLEPQHF